This TCR beta chain was found in a study of blood T cell repertoires in COVID-19. Study-wide context: Italy, Spain and the United States were the sources of the convalescent and acute COVID-19 samples. T cells, B-cell-depleted T cells, or PBMCs supplied cDNA or gDNA.

Participants, about 18 to 100 years old, spanned fewer than 25 US areas. Within 2 weeks of study entry, exposed participants had contacted a PCR-confirmed or clinician-diagnosed COVID-19 case. TCRdb's copy holds only in-frame clones and misses some; the assay was immunoSEQ multiplex PCR. The table lists some 340,000 clones, roughly 90% of them singletons, with 3.9% in the top ten. The CDR3 loop spans 12 amino acids. Looked up from germline, CDR1 is SQVTM and CDR2 is ANQGSEA. The V end lost 4 bases, the J end lost 0 bases, and 6 bases lay between the germline ends. The chain links TRBV29-1 to TRBJ1-1; D not resolved. This sequence originates from a woman aged 25-40 years who had been exposed to COVID-19. Sequencing input: PBMCs or T cells enriched from blood (not recorded which). The CDR3 loop reads CSVGRVNTEAFF. The CDR3 DNA sequence: TGCAGCGTTGGTCGAGTGAACACTGAAGCTTTCTTT.